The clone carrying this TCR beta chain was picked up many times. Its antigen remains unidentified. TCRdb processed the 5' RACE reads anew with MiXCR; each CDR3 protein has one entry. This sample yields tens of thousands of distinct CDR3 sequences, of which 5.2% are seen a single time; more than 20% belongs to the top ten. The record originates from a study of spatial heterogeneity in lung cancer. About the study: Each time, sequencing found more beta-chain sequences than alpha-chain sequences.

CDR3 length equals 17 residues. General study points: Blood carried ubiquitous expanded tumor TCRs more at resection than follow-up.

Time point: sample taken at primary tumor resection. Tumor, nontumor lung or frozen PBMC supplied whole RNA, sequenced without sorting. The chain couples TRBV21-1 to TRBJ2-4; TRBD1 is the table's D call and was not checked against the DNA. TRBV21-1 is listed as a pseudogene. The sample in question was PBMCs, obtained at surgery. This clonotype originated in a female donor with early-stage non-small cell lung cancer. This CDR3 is CASSNPGDRGPKNIQYF. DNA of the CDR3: TGTGCCAGCAGCAACCCGGGGGACAGGGGCCCCAAAAACATTCAGTACTTC.